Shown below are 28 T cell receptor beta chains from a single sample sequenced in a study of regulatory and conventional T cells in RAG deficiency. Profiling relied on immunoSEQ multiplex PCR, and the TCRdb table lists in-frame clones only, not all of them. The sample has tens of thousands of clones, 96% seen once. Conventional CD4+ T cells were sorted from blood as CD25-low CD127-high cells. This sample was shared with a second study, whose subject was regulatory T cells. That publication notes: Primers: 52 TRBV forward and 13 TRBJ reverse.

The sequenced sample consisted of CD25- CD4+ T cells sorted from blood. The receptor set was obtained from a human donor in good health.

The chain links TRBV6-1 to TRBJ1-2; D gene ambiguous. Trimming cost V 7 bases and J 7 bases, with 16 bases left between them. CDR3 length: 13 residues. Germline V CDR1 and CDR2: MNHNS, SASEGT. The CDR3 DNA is TGTGCCAGCAATCGACCGGTCCGGGTTGGCTACACCTTC. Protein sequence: CASNRPVRVGYTF.

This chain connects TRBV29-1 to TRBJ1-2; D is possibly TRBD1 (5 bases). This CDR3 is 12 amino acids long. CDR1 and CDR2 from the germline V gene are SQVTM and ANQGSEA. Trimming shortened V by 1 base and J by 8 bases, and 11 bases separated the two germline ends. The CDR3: CSVEAGGDGYTF. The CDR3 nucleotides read TGCAGCGTTGAAGCCGGAGGGGACGGCTACACCTTC.

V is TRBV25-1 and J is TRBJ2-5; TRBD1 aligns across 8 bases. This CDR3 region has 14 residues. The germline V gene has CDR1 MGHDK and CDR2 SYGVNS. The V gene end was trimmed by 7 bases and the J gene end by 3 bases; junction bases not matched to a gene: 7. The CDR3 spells CASNEDREEETQYF. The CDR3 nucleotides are TGTGCCAGCAATGAGGACAGGGAGGAAGAGACCCAGTACTTC.

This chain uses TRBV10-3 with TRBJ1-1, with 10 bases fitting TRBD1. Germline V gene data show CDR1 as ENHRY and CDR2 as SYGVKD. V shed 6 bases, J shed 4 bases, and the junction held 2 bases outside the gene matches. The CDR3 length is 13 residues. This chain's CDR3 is CAIRRTGGTEAFF. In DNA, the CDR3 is TGTGCCATCAGGAGGACAGGGGGCACTGAAGCTTTCTTT.

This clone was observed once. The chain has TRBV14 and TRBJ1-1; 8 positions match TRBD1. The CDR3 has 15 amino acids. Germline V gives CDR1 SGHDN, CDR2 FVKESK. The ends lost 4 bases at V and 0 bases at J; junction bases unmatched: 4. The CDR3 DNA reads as TGTGCCAGCAGCCCGTGGACAGGGATGAACACTGAAGCTTTCTTT. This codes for CASSPWTGMNTEAFF. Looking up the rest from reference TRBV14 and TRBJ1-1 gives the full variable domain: EAGVTQFPSHSVIEKGQTVTLRCDPISGHDNLYWYRRVMGKEIKFLLHFVKESKQDESGMPNNRFLAERTGGTYSTLKVQPAELEDSGVYFCASSPWTGMNTEAFFGQGTRLTVV.

The CDR3: CAWSPTGTGNGYTF. Here the CDR3 DNA reads TGTGCCTGGAGTCCAACCGGGACAGGGAATGGCTACACCTTC. The chain joins TRBV30 to TRBJ1-2; 9 bases match TRBD1. This CDR3 contains 14 residues. V lost 2 bases to trimming and J lost 6 bases; unmatched junction nucleotides: 7. In germline, CDR1 is GTSNPN, CDR2 SVGIG (reference sequence).

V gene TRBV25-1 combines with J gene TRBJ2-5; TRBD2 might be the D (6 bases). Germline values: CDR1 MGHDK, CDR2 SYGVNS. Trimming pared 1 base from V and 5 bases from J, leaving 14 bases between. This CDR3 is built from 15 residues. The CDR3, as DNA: TGTGCCAGCAGTGAATTGGGAAGACTAGTTGAGACCCAGTACTTC. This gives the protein CASSELGRLVETQYF.

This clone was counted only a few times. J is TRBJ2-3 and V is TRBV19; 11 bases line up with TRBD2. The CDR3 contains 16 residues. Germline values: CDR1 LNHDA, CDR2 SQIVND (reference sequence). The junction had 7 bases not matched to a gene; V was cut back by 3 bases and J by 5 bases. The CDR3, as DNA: TGTGCCAGTAGTATTGTTAGCGGGGGGGCCCAAGATACGCAGTATTTT. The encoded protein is CASSIVSGGAQDTQYF.

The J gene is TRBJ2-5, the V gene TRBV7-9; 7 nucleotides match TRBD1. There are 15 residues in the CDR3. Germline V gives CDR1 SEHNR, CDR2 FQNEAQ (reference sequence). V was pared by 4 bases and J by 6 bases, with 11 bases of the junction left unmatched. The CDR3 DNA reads TGTGCCAGCAGCTGGACAGGATCCACTGCAAAGACCCAGTACTTC. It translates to CASSWTGSTAKTQYF.

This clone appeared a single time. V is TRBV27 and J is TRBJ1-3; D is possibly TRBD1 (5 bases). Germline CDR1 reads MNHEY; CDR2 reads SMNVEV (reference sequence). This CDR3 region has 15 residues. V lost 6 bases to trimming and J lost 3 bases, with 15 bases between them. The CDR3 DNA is TGTGCCAGCAGACCCGACAGACACATTGGAAACACCATATATTTT. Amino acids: CASRPDRHIGNTIYF.

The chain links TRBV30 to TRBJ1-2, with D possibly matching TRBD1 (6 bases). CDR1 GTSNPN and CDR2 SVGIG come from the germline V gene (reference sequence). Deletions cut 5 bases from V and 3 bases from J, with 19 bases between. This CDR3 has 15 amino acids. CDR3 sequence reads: CAWGGAGREDYGYTF. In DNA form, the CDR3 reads TGTGCCTGGGGGGGGGCAGGGAGAGAAGACTATGGCTACACCTTC.

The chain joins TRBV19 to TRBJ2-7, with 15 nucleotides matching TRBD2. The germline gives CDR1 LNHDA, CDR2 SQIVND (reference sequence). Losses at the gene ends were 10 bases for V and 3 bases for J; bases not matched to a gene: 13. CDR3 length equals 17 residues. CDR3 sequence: CATTPGLAGGRVYEQYF. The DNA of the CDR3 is TGTGCCACGACGCCGGGACTAGCGGGAGGACGGGTCTACGAGCAGTACTTC. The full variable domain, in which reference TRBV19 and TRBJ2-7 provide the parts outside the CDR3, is DGGITQSPKYLFRKEGQNVTLSCEQNLNHDAMYWYRQDPGQGLRLIYYSQIVNDFQKGDIAEGYSVSREKKESFPLTVTSAQKNPTAFYLCATTPGLAGGRVYEQYFGPGTRLTVT.

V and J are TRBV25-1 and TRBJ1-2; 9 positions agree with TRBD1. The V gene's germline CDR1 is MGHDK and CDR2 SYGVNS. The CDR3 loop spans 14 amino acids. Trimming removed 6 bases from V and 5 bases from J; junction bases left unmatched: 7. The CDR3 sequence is CASSDDRGSYGYTF. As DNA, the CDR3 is TGTGCCAGCAGCGACGACAGGGGGAGTTATGGCTACACCTTC.

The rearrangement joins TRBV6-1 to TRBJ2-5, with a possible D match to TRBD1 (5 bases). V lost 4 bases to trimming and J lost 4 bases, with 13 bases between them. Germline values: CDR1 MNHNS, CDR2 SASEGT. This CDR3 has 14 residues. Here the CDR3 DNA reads TGTGCCAGCAGTGTAGGTGGCCAGGGAGAGACCCAGTACTTC. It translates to CASSVGGQGETQYF.

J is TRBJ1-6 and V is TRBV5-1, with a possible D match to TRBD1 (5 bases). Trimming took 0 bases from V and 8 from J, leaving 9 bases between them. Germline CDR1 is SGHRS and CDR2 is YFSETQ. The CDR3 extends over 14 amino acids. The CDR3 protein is CASSLAPGYSPLHF. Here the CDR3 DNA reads TGCGCCAGCAGCTTGGCCCCAGGGTATTCACCCCTCCACTTT. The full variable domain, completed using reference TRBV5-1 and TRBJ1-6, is KAGVTQTPRYLIKTRGQQVTLSCSPISGHRSVSWYQQTPGQGLQFLFEYFSETQRNKGNFPGRFSGRQFSNSRSEMNVSTLELGDSALYLCASSLAPGYSPLHFGNGTRLTVT.

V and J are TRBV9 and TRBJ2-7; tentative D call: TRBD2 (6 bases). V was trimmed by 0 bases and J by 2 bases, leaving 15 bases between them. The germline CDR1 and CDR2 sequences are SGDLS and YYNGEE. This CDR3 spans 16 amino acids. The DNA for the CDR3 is TGTGCCAGCAGCGTAGCCGCGGGACTCCCGACCTACGAGCAGTACTTC. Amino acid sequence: CASSVAAGLPTYEQYF.

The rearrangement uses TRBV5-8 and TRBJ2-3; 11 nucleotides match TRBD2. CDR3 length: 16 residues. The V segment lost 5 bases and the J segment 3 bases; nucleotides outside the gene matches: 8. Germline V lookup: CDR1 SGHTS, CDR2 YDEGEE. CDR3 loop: CASSQLAGEGTDTQYF. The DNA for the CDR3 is TGTGCCAGCAGTCAACTAGCGGGGGAGGGGACAGATACGCAGTATTTT.

CDR3 DNA sequence: TGTGCCAGCAGCCCGAGGACAGGGGACTACGAGCAGTACTTC. As protein: CASSPRTGDYEQYF. The V call is TRBV7-9, the J call TRBJ2-7; 9 nucleotides line up with TRBD1. CDR3 length: 14 residues. Germline trimming cut 5 bases from V and 3 bases from J; bases unmatched to any gene: 5. Germline V lookup: CDR1 SEHNR, CDR2 FQNEAQ (reference sequence).

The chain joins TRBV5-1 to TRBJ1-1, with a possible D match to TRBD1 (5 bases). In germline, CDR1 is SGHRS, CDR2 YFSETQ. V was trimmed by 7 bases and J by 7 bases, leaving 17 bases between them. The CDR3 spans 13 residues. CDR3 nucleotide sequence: TGCGCCAGCCCCGATCCGGGGGAGGGTGAAGCTTTCTTT. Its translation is CASPDPGEGEAFF.

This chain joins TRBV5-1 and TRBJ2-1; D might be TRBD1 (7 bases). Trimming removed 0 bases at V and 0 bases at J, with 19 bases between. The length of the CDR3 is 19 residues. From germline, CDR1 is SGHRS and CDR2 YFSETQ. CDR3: CASSLGDRGGSSSYNEQFF. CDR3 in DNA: TGCGCCAGCAGCTTGGGGGACAGAGGGGGGTCAAGCTCCTACAATGAGCAGTTCTTC.

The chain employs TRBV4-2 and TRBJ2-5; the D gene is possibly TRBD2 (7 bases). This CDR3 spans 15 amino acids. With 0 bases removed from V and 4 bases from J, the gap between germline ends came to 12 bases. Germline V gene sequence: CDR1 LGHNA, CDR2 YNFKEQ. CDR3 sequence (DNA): TGTGCCAGCAGCCAAGAGGGGGGGGCCCGAGAGACCCAGTACTTC. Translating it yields CASSQEGGARETQYF.

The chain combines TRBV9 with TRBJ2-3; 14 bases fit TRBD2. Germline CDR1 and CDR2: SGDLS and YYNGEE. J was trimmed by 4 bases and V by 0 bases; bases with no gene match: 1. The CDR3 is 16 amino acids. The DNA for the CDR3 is TGTGCCAGCAGCGTAGGGGGACTAGCGGGAGCAGATACGCAGTATTTT. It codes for CASSVGGLAGADTQYF. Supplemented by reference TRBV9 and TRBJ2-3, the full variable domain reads DSGVTQTPKHLITATGQRVTLRCSPRSGDLSVYWYQQSLDQGLQFLIQYYNGEERAKGNILERFSAQQFPDLHSELNLSSLELGDSALYFCASSVGGLAGADTQYFGPGTRLTVL.

The CDR3 DNA sequence: TGTGCCAGCAGCGTCAGGCCCCAAGAGACCCAGTACTTC. This encodes CASSVRPQETQYF. This sequence joins TRBV9 and TRBJ2-5, with D uncertain. The CDR3 totals 13 residues. Germline V gene data show CDR1 as SGDLS and CDR2 as YYNGEE. V lost 2 bases and J lost 1, with 6 bases in between.

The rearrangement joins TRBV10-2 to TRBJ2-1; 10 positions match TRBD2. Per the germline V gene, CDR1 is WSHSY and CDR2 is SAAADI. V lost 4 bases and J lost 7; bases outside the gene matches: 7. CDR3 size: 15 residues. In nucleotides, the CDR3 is TGCGCCAGCAGTGGGAGCGGGAGGGGAAGGAATGAGCAGTTCTTC. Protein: CASSGSGRGRNEQFF.

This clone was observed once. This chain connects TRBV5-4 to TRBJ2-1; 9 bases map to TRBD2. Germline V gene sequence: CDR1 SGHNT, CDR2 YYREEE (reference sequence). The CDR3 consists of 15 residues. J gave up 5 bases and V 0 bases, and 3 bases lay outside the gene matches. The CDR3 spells CASSLGLADNNEQFF. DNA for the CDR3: TGTGCCAGCAGCTTGGGACTAGCGGATAACAATGAGCAGTTCTTC.

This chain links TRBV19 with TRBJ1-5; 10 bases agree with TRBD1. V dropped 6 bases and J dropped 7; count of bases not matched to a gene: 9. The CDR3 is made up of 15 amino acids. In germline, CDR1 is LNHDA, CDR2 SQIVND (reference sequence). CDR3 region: CASSPGQGFTQPQHF. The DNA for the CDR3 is TGTGCCAGTAGCCCGGGACAGGGGTTTACACAGCCCCAGCATTTT.

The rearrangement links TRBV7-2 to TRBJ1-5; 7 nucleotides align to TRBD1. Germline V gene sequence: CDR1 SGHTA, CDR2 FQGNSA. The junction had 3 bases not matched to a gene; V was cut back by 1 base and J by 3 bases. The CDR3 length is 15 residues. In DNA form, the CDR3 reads TGTGCCAGCAGCTTAGGGGGACAGATCAATCAGCCCCAGCATTTT. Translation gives CASSLGGQINQPQHF.

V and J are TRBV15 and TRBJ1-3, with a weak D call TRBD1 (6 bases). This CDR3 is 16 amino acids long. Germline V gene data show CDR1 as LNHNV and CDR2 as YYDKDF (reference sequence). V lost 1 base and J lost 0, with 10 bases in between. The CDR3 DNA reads TGTGCCACCAGCAGAGTTGGACAGCACTCTGGAAACACCATATATTTT. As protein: CATSRVGQHSGNTIYF.